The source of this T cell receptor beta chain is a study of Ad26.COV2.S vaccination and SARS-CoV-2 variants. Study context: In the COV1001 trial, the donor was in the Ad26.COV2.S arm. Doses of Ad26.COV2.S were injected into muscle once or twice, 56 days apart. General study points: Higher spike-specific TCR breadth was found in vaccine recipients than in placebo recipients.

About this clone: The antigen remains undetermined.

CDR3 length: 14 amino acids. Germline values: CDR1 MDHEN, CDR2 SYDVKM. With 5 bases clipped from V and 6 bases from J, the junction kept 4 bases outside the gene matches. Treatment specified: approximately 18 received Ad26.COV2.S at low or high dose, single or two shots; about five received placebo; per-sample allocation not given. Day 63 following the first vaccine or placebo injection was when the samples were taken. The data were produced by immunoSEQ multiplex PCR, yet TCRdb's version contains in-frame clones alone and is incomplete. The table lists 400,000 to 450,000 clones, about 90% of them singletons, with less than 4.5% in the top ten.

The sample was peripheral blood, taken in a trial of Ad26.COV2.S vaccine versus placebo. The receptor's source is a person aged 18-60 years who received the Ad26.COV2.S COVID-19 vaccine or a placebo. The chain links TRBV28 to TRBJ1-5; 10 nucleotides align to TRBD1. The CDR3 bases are TGTGCCAGCAGTGCGACAGGGGGCAGTCAGCCCCAGCATTTT. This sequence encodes CASSATGGSQPQHF.